The 25 T cell receptor beta chains presented below share a single source sample, sequenced in a study of shared clonotypes between healthy human individuals. The repertoire was sequenced with immunoSEQ multiplex PCR; TCRdb's copy has only in-frame clones and lacks some. Among about 520,000 clones listed, roughly 95% were seen once. Sequencing was done on a sample of naive CD4+ T cells sorted from blood. Subset specified: CD45RA+ positively selected. Source of these receptors: a woman aged 25 to 39 in good health.

This clone was observed once. The chain recombines TRBV9 with TRBJ2-2; possible D gene TRBD2, 5 bases. The germline CDR1 and CDR2 sequences are SGDLS and YYNGEE. The CDR3 is made up of 16 amino acids. V lost 1 base and J 3 bases, leaving 13 bases between the germline ends. The CDR3 DNA reads as TGTGCCAGCAGCGTAATGAATAGCGTTGACACCGGGGAGCTGTTTTTT. It specifies CASSVMNSVDTGELFF.

The chain recombines TRBV28 with TRBJ1-2; no reliable D call. The CDR3 is 12 amino acids. Deletions cut 6 bases from V and 3 bases from J, with 8 bases between. Per germline, CDR1 MDHEN and CDR2 SYDVKM. The CDR3 sequence: CASSYTDYGYTF. As DNA, the CDR3 is TGTGCCAGCAGCTATACAGACTATGGCTACACCTTC.

The chain couples TRBV19 to TRBJ2-5; D is unresolved. The end of the DNA is better explained by TRBJ2-7, so the J call may be wrong. This CDR3 is built from 15 residues. Germline V gene lookup returns CDR1 LNHDA and CDR2 SQIVND (reference sequence). CDR3 sequence (DNA): TGTGCCAGTAGGTGGATTCACTTGACCTCCTACGAGCAGTACTTC. Protein: CASRWIHLTSYEQYF.

The chain has TRBV7-7 and TRBJ2-5; 8 bases agree with TRBD1. V dropped 5 bases and J dropped 7; count of bases not matched to a gene: 9. Germline loops: CDR1 SSHAT, CDR2 FNYEAQ (reference sequence). The CDR3 has 14 residues. The CDR3 sequence: CASSQPDRVGTQYF. The CDR3 bases are TGTGCCAGCAGCCAACCGGACAGGGTGGGGACCCAGTACTTC.

The chain recombines TRBV5-1 with TRBJ2-7, with 7 bases fitting TRBD2. The germline CDR1 and CDR2 sequences are SGHRS and YFSETQ. Trimming removed 4 bases from V and 4 bases from J; junction bases left unmatched: 8. The CDR3 has 14 residues. CDR3 sequence reads: CASSIGTTQYEQYF. The DNA of the CDR3 is TGCGCCAGCAGCATCGGGACTACCCAATACGAGCAGTACTTC.

The genes are TRBV11-1 and TRBJ2-7, with unresolved D. Trimming pared 1 base from V and 0 bases from J, leaving 13 bases between. The CDR3 loop spans 16 amino acids. CDR1 is SGHAT and CDR2 is FQDESV in the germline V gene (reference sequence). CDR3 region: CASSLVPGPPSYEQYF. CDR3 bases: TGTGCCAGCAGCTTAGTGCCCGGGCCCCCCTCCTACGAGCAGTACTTC.

The chain has TRBV2 and TRBJ2-1, with 10 bases matching TRBD2. Germline loops: CDR1 SNHLY, CDR2 FYNNEI. The ends lost 5 bases at V and 4 bases at J; junction bases unmatched: 5. The CDR3 is made up of 15 amino acids. The CDR3 spells CASSKGTSAYNEQFF. The CDR3 nucleotides are TGTGCCAGCAGTAAAGGGACTAGCGCGTACAATGAGCAGTTCTTC.

The rearrangement uses TRBV29-1 and TRBJ2-3, with 7 nucleotides matching TRBD1. V lost 4 bases to trimming and J lost 2 bases; unmatched junction nucleotides: 6. The CDR3 extends over 14 amino acids. CDR1 is SQVTM and CDR2 is ANQGSEA in the germline V gene. CDR3 in DNA: TGCAGCGTTGCGCCAGGGGGAAACACAGATACGCAGTATTTT. Translated: CSVAPGGNTDTQYF.

This clone appeared a single time. The V gene is TRBV27, the J gene TRBJ2-2; TRBD1 is a possible D gene (6 bases). Germline V gene sequence: CDR1 MNHEY, CDR2 SMNVEV (reference sequence). The CDR3 has 14 amino acids. The V gene lost 6 bases and the J gene lost 6 bases, with 14 bases spanning the gap. The CDR3 protein is CASRTSQGSGELFF. The CDR3, as DNA: TGTGCCAGCAGGACCTCACAGGGATCCGGGGAGCTGTTTTTT.

This chain uses TRBV30 with TRBJ1-2, with D possibly being TRBD1 (6 bases). Germline V gene lookup returns CDR1 GTSNPN and CDR2 SVGIG (reference sequence). The ends were cut back, 0 bases at V and 1 base at J, with 15 bases in the middle. The CDR3 is 16 amino acids. Written as DNA, the CDR3 is TGTGCCTGGAGTGTAAGGGGGGAGAACTTTAACTATGGCTACACCTTC. Amino acid sequence: CAWSVRGENFNYGYTF.

The genes are TRBV5-1 and TRBJ2-2; D uncertain. V was clipped by 2 bases and J by 3 bases, with 14 bases between them. The CDR3 runs 16 residues. Germline V gives CDR1 SGHRS, CDR2 YFSETQ. CDR3 region: CASSFPRLADTGELFF. The CDR3 DNA follows: TGCGCCAGCAGCTTTCCCCGGCTGGCCGACACCGGGGAGCTGTTTTTT.

The chain combines TRBV15 with TRBJ1-1; 7 bases map to TRBD1. The CDR3 runs 16 residues. With 0 bases clipped from V and 1 base from J, the junction kept 5 bases outside the gene matches. Germline-derived CDR1 and CDR2 are LNHNV and YYDKDF (reference sequence). This CDR3 reads CATSRDITGANTEAFF. The CDR3 DNA reads TGTGCCACCAGCAGAGATATAACAGGGGCGAACACTGAAGCTTTCTTT.

The gene calls are TRBV27 and TRBJ1-1, with TRBD1 matching 11 bases. Per germline, CDR1 MNHEY and CDR2 SMNVEV (reference sequence). V trimming: 9 bases; J trimming: 8 bases; junction bases outside the gene matches: 8. The CDR3 spans 13 residues. The CDR3 loop is CASRGQGAVEAFF. The CDR3 region has the DNA TGTGCCAGTCGAGGACAGGGGGCCGTCGAAGCTTTCTTT.

This chain joins TRBV7-2 and TRBJ2-2, with D maybe TRBD1 (5 bases). The CDR3 spans 15 residues. Trimming took 5 bases from V and 0 from J, leaving 10 bases between them. Germline V gene lookup returns CDR1 SGHTA and CDR2 FQGNSA. The CDR3 region has the DNA TGTGCCAGCAGCCCAGGGCCCGCGAACACCGGGGAGCTGTTTTTT. Translation: CASSPGPANTGELFF.

The CDR3: CASSRRQEGDYGYTF. DNA of the CDR3: TGTGCCAGCTCACGACGACAGGAAGGGGACTATGGCTACACCTTC. This chain uses TRBV18 with TRBJ1-2; TRBD1 might be the D (6 bases). Germline CDR1 KGHSH, CDR2 LQKENI. Trimming took 4 bases from V and 3 from J, leaving 15 bases between them. There are 15 residues in the CDR3.

V gene TRBV27 combines with J gene TRBJ2-5, with D perhaps matching TRBD2 (6 bases). V lost 5 bases and J lost 0, with 16 bases in between. Germline V lookup: CDR1 MNHEY, CDR2 SMNVEV (reference sequence). The CDR3 is 16 amino acids. CDR3 protein: CASSPWRAGNQETQYF. CDR3 DNA: TGTGCCAGCAGTCCGTGGAGGGCGGGCAACCAAGAGACCCAGTACTTC.

J is TRBJ2-5 and V is TRBV6-1, with D maybe TRBD1 (5 bases). The CDR3 covers 15 residues. V was pared by 5 bases and J by 1 base, with 14 bases between. Looked up from germline, CDR1 is MNHNS and CDR2 is SASEGT. CDR3 sequence: CASSFAARVQETQYF. In DNA form, the CDR3 reads TGTGCCAGCAGTTTTGCAGCCAGGGTCCAAGAGACCCAGTACTTC.

The chain joins TRBV30 to TRBJ1-5; 8 nucleotides line up with TRBD1. The CDR3 length is 14 residues. Trimming removed 4 bases from V and 2 bases from J; junction bases left unmatched: 4. Germline assignment: CDR1 GTSNPN and CDR2 SVGIG (reference sequence). The CDR3 loop reads CAWTGGAGNQPQHF. In nucleotides, the CDR3 is TGTGCCTGGACAGGGGGCGCGGGCAATCAGCCCCAGCATTTT. Full variable domain (remainder filled in from reference TRBV30 and TRBJ1-5): SQTIHQWPATLVQPVGSPLSLECTVEGTSNPNLYWYRQAAGRGLQLLFYSVGIGQISSEVPQNLSASRPQDRQFILSSKKLLLSDSGFYLCAWTGGAGNQPQHFGDGTRLSIL.

Here the CDR3 reads CASSSQDWGRNTEAFF. The CDR3, as DNA: TGTGCCAGCAGTTCCCAGGATTGGGGGCGGAATACTGAAGCTTTCTTT. The rearrangement links TRBV28 to TRBJ1-1; TRBD1 might be the D (6 bases). CDR3 length: 16 amino acids. Germline lookup yields CDR1 MDHEN and CDR2 SYDVKM. V gave up 4 bases and J gave up 5 bases, with 20 bases separating them.

The rearrangement uses TRBV21-1 and TRBJ1-2; TRBD1 was called by the table and not checked on the DNA. TRBV21-1 is labeled a pseudogene. The CDR3 loop spans 13 amino acids. CDR3 sequence: CASSKGQWDGYTF. The CDR3 DNA is TGTGCCAGCAGCAAAGGACAGTGGGATGGCTACACCTTC.

The gene calls are TRBV6-5 and TRBJ2-7; 8 bases agree with TRBD2. Germline CDR1 MNHEY, CDR2 SVGAGI. The length of the CDR3 is 14 residues. Trimming at V came to 4 bases and at J to 5 bases, leaving 7 bases not matched to a gene. The CDR3 here is CASSFRGGSNEQYF. The DNA of the CDR3 is TGTGCCAGCAGTTTTCGGGGGGGCTCGAACGAGCAGTACTTC.

This sequence joins TRBV19 and TRBJ1-2, with D perhaps matching TRBD1 (6 bases). The CDR3 is 14 residues long. Trimming took off 1 base at V and 7 bases at J, with 13 bases between the two ends. In germline, CDR1 is LNHDA, CDR2 SQIVND (reference sequence). The CDR3 coding sequence is TGTGCCAGTAGTATAGTCACAGGGTCTGGTGGCTACACCTTC. This codes for CASSIVTGSGGYTF.

V gene TRBV5-1 combines with J gene TRBJ2-5; D not resolved. Germline assignment: CDR1 SGHRS and CDR2 YFSETQ. Trimming pared 2 bases from V and 2 bases from J, leaving 4 bases between. There are 12 residues in the CDR3. The CDR3 reads CASSFPQETQYF. CDR3 sequence (DNA): TGCGCCAGCAGCTTCCCACAAGAGACCCAGTACTTC.

The chain is built from TRBV5-1 and TRBJ2-3, with 7 bases that match TRBD1. CDR1 SGHRS and CDR2 YFSETQ come from the germline V gene. The CDR3 is 13 amino acids. The V gene end was trimmed by 4 bases and the J gene end by 6 bases; junction bases not matched to a gene: 5. This chain's CDR3 is CASSVTGEDTQYF. In nucleotides, the CDR3 is TGCGCCAGCAGCGTTACAGGGGAGGATACGCAGTATTTT.

The chain has TRBV5-1 and TRBJ2-7; 11 positions agree with TRBD2. The ends lost 3 bases at V and 0 bases at J; junction bases unmatched: 5. In germline, CDR1 is SGHRS, CDR2 YFSETQ. The CDR3 sequence is 16 residues long. CDR3 nucleotides: TGCGCCAGCAGCTCGAAGGGACTAGCGGACTCCTACGAGCAGTACTTC. Encoded protein: CASSSKGLADSYEQYF.